The source of this T cell receptor (beta chain) is a study of blood T cell repertoires in COVID-19. Study-wide background: From T cells, B-cell-depleted T cells, or PBMCs came the material, which was cDNA or gDNA.

Germline assignment: CDR1 GTSNPN and CDR2 SVGIG (reference sequence). Germline trimming cut 0 bases from V and 6 bases from J; bases unmatched to any gene: 13. The CDR3 is 17 residues long. Original handling: Amplification of reference gene primers provided the estimated nucleated cell counts. The data were produced by immunoSEQ multiplex PCR, yet TCRdb's version contains in-frame clones alone and is incomplete. V and J calls and clone size are copied from that table; D and trimming were computed from the DNA. The sample carries about 250,000 clones, 65% to 90% recorded once. The participants were between about 18 and 90 years old and came from 24 US areas. Participant-reported clinical history was the basis for cohort assignment.

This chain joins TRBV30 and TRBJ1-4, with 7 nucleotides matching TRBD1. The origin of this receptor is a woman in her 50s with acute COVID-19. Source material: PBMCs or T cells enriched from blood (not recorded which). The CDR3 region has the DNA TGTGCCTGGAGTGTAAAGAAGGCGACAGGGATTTATGAAAAACTGTTTTTT. It is translated as CAWSVKKATGIYEKLFF.